This T cell receptor beta chain was identified during a study of T-cell memory formation after mild COVID-19. CDR1 is KGHSH, CDR2 LQKENI, per germline. V shed 2 bases and J shed 4 bases, with 12 bases lying between them. This CDR3 is 15 amino acids long. TCRdb processed the 5' RACE reads anew with MiXCR; each CDR3 protein has one entry. The sample shows about 610,000 distinct CDR3 sequences, around 15% of them seen only once. Sample: PBMCs or a T cell subset sorted from them (not recorded which). The TCR sequence derives from an adult woman who had mild COVID-19 (a few samples of this study predate the infection). Cell type and time point are not known. This chain links TRBV18 with TRBJ1-3, with D unclear. The CDR3 DNA sequence: TGTGCCAGCTCACCAGGGGTGGCAGGAGGAAACACCATATATTTT. It is translated as CASSPGVAGGNTIYF. Using reference TRBV18 and TRBJ1-3 for the parts outside the CDR3, the full variable domain is NAGVMQNPRHLVRRRGQEARLRCSPMKGHSHVYWYRQLPEEGLKFMVYLQKENIIDESGMPKERFSAEFPKEGPSILRIQQVVRGDSAAYFCASSPGVAGGNTIYFGEGSWLTVV.